A selection of T cell receptor beta chains follows, all from one sample in a study of CD8+ T cells in alopecia areata. Sequencing was performed with immunoSEQ multiplex PCR; in TCRdb, only in-frame clones are kept and a portion is missing. Of 150,000 to 200,000 clones listed, 50% to 65% are singletons. Source material: CD4+ T cells sorted from blood. Every receptor here comes from a human donor in good health. The CDR3 runs from the conserved cysteine through the conserved F or W. A D gene is named only where the DNA matches it firmly. Some rows mark clone size as missing; the rest say once, few, many or name a class of expanded clone.

d_call: TRBD1
j_call: TRBJ1-4
v_call: TRBV15
clone_size: few
cdr3_nt: TGTGCCACCAGCAGAGACCGACAGGGGACCGGTGAAAAACTGTTTTTT
cdr3_aa: CATSRDRQGTGEKLFF

d_call: -
j_call: TRBJ2-7
v_call: TRBV7-2
clone_size: -
cdr3_nt: TGTGCCAGCAGACGGGACACCTACGAGCAGTACTTC
cdr3_aa: CASRRDTYEQYF

d_call: TRBD2
j_call: TRBJ2-1
v_call: TRBV18
clone_size: -
cdr3_nt: TGTGCCAGCTCACCGAGACTAGCGGGAGTAACGGGCAATGAGCAGTTCTTC
cdr3_aa: CASSPRLAGVTGNEQFF

d_call: -
j_call: TRBJ2-6
v_call: TRBV4-1
clone_size: -
cdr3_nt: TGCGCCAGCAGCCAGTCGACCACTAACTCTGGGGCCAACGTCCTGACTTTC
cdr3_aa: CASSQSTTNSGANVLTF

d_call: TRBD2
j_call: TRBJ2-7
v_call: TRBV27
clone_size: -
cdr3_nt: TGTGCCAGCAGTTTCCGGGGGGTTTCCTACGAGCAGTACTTC
cdr3_aa: CASSFRGVSYEQYF

d_call: -
j_call: TRBJ1-2
v_call: TRBV29-1
clone_size: -
cdr3_nt: TGCAGCGCTCTCGGGGGAGGGGGTGACTATGGCTACACCTTC
cdr3_aa: CSALGGGGDYGYTF

d_call: -
j_call: TRBJ1-5
v_call: TRBV30
clone_size: -
cdr3_nt: TGTGCCTGGAGTGTACCGGGGGTTAAGCCCCAGCATTTT
cdr3_aa: CAWSVPGVKPQHF

d_call: TRBD2
j_call: TRBJ2-7
v_call: TRBV29-1
clone_size: -
cdr3_nt: TGCAGCGTAAGAATGGGGACTAGAGGTCCCTACGAGCAGTACTTC
cdr3_aa: CSVRMGTRGPYEQYF

d_call: -
j_call: TRBJ1-5
v_call: TRBV28
clone_size: -
cdr3_nt: TGTGCCAGCAGTTTGTGGCCAGGCGGTCAGCCCCAGCATTTT
cdr3_aa: CASSLWPGGQPQHF

d_call: TRBD2
j_call: TRBJ2-2
v_call: TRBV29-1
clone_size: few
cdr3_nt: TGCAGCGTTGGGAGACTAGCGGGAGGTACCGGGGAGCTGTTTTTT
cdr3_aa: CSVGRLAGGTGELFF

d_call: -
j_call: TRBJ1-4
v_call: TRBV30
clone_size: -
cdr3_nt: TGTGCGTTGGAGGTGGGGAGGAGCGAAAAACTGTTTTTT
cdr3_aa: CALEVGRSEKLFF

d_call: -
j_call: TRBJ1-1
v_call: TRBV29-1
clone_size: -
cdr3_nt: TGCAGCGTATGCAGGGCTTTGAACACTGAAGCTTTCTTT
cdr3_aa: CSVCRALNTEAFF

d_call: TRBD2
j_call: TRBJ2-7
v_call: TRBV6-6
clone_size: -
cdr3_nt: TGTGCCAGCAGTTTTCGCGGGAGGGCAACCGAGCAGTACTTC
cdr3_aa: CASSFRGRATEQYF

d_call: -
j_call: TRBJ2-2
v_call: TRBV4-1
clone_size: few
cdr3_nt: TGCGCCAGCAGCCGGTCGGAGAACACCGGGGAGCTGTTTTTT
cdr3_aa: CASSRSENTGELFF

d_call: TRBD2
j_call: TRBJ2-7
v_call: TRBV18
clone_size: -
cdr3_nt: TGTGCCAGCTCACCAAGCGGGAGTAGGTACGAGCAGTACTTC
cdr3_aa: CASSPSGSRYEQYF

d_call: -
j_call: TRBJ2-1
v_call: TRBV28
clone_size: few
cdr3_nt: TGTGCCAGCAGTTTATACGCCGCGCCTTCCTACAATGAGCAGTTCTTC
cdr3_aa: CASSLYAAPSYNEQFF

d_call: -
j_call: TRBJ2-7
v_call: TRBV18
clone_size: -
cdr3_nt: TGTGCCAGCTCACCACGGGGTATCGACGAGCAGTACTTC
cdr3_aa: CASSPRGIDEQYF

d_call: -
j_call: TRBJ1-2
v_call: TRBV30
clone_size: -
cdr3_nt: TGTGCCTCCCTAGCTGGGGGCTACACCTTC
cdr3_aa: CASLAGGYTF

d_call: -
j_call: TRBJ2-3
v_call: TRBV7-3
clone_size: -
cdr3_nt: TGTGCCAGCAGCCGGTCAGGGAGGACAGATACGCAGTATTTT
cdr3_aa: CASSRSGRTDTQYF

d_call: -
j_call: TRBJ2-6
v_call: TRBV29-1
clone_size: few
cdr3_nt: TGCAGCGTTGACGAGGGGACCCGTGGGGCCAACGTCCTGACTTTC
cdr3_aa: CSVDEGTRGANVLTF

d_call: -
j_call: TRBJ2-5
v_call: TRBV29-1
clone_size: -
cdr3_nt: TGCAGCGCTGGAGGGGAAGAGACCCAGTACTTC
cdr3_aa: CSAGGEETQYF

d_call: -
j_call: TRBJ2-1
v_call: TRBV11-3
clone_size: few
cdr3_nt: TGTGCCAGCAGCTTACAGGGGAATGAGCAGTTCTTC
cdr3_aa: CASSLQGNEQFF

d_call: -
j_call: TRBJ2-3
v_call: TRBV5-4
clone_size: -
cdr3_nt: TGTGCCAGCAGCTCCCTCGAGGCAGATACGCAGTATTTT
cdr3_aa: CASSSLEADTQYF

d_call: -
j_call: TRBJ1-2
v_call: TRBV2
clone_size: -
cdr3_nt: TGTGCCAGCAGTGAACCTAGGGGCAGAGATGGCTACACCTTC
cdr3_aa: CASSEPRGRDGYTF

d_call: -
j_call: TRBJ2-3
v_call: TRBV7-8
clone_size: once
cdr3_nt: TGTGCCAGCAGCTCCCCGGAGGGGCCGGGAACAGATACGCAGTATTTT
cdr3_aa: CASSSPEGPGTDTQYF

d_call: TRBD1
j_call: TRBJ2-7
v_call: TRBV4-1
clone_size: -
cdr3_nt: TGCGCCAGCAGCCACCCGGGACAGGAAGCGAAGCAGTACTTC
cdr3_aa: CASSHPGQEAKQYF

d_call: -
j_call: TRBJ2-6
v_call: TRBV6-5
clone_size: -
cdr3_nt: TGTGCCAGCAAAGAGGGTCCTGGGGCCAACGTCCTGACTTTC
cdr3_aa: CASKEGPGANVLTF

d_call: -
j_call: TRBJ2-3
v_call: TRBV29-1
clone_size: -
cdr3_nt: TGCAGCGTTGCATACAGCAGCACAGATACGCAGTATTTT
cdr3_aa: CSVAYSSTDTQYF

d_call: TRBD1
j_call: TRBJ2-7
v_call: TRBV11-2
clone_size: -
cdr3_nt: TGTGCCAGCAGCCCGACAGGGCTCTACGAGCAGTACTTC
cdr3_aa: CASSPTGLYEQYF

d_call: TRBD1
j_call: TRBJ2-1
v_call: TRBV29-1
clone_size: -
cdr3_nt: TGCAGCGGGGACAGGGCTTCCTACAATGAGCAGTTCTTC
cdr3_aa: CSGDRASYNEQFF

d_call: -
j_call: TRBJ1-5
v_call: TRBV2
clone_size: many
cdr3_nt: TGTGCCAGCAGTGAAACGCCGTCCGACAGGCAGCCCCAGCATTTT
cdr3_aa: CASSETPSDRQPQHF